Each of the 9 T cell receptor beta chains below was sequenced from the same sample in a study of OX40 agonist ivuxolimab in advanced cancers. Measured with immunoSEQ multiplex PCR; TCRdb has only the in-frame clones, and not every one. The sample lists about 46,000 clones; 89% were seen once. Sequenced here: CD4+ or CD8+ T cells sorted from blood, sampled in a trial of the OX40 agonist ivuxolimab. Receptors originate from an adult with an advanced solid tumor such as melanoma, head and neck, liver or kidney cancer.

CDR3 sequence: CASSRGALVYGYTF. The DNA for the CDR3 is TGTGCCAGCAGCCGCGGGGCACTGGTCTATGGCTACACCTTC. The chain couples TRBV14 to TRBJ1-2; D is perhaps TRBD1 (5 bases). Trimming left V 4 bases short and J 4 bases short, with 13 bases between. In germline, CDR1 is SGHDN, CDR2 FVKESK. This CDR3 has 14 amino acids.

This sequence joins TRBV6-1 and TRBJ1-3; D unclear. CDR3 length: 14 residues. V shed 3 bases and J shed 4 bases, with 10 bases lying between them. Germline V gene lookup returns CDR1 MNHNS and CDR2 SASEGT. As DNA, the CDR3 is TGTGCCAGCAGTGATCACTGGGCAGGAAACACCATATATTTT. Residues: CASSDHWAGNTIYF.

The rearrangement joins TRBV27 to TRBJ2-7; no clear D. Trimming took off 3 bases at V and 2 bases at J, with 8 bases between the two ends. The CDR3 has 13 residues. The germline CDR1 and CDR2 sequences are MNHEY and SMNVEV (reference sequence). The CDR3 protein is CASSFRAAYEQYF. The CDR3, as DNA: TGTGCCAGCAGTTTCCGGGCTGCCTACGAGCAGTACTTC.

The rearrangement uses TRBV10-3 and TRBJ2-1; D call uncertain. The germline V gene has CDR1 ENHRY and CDR2 SYGVKD. This CDR3 is 17 amino acids long. Between the trimmed V and J ends, which lost 0 bases and 4 bases, there was a span of 16 bases. The CDR3 DNA reads TGTGCCATCAGTGAGTCCGTGGGGTTCGAACTTTACAATGAGCAGTTCTTC. It translates to CAISESVGFELYNEQFF.

This chain uses TRBV28 with TRBJ1-6, with no clear D. The CDR3 consists of 11 residues. Germline lookup yields CDR1 MDHEN and CDR2 SYDVKM. V lost 3 bases, J lost 15 bases, and 9 bases lay in between. The CDR3 nucleotides are TGTGCCAGCAGTTTCATGGGCGGCCTCCACTTT. This translates into CASSFMGGLHF. The full variable domain, completed using reference TRBV28 and TRBJ1-6, is DVKVTQSSRYLVKRTGEKVFLECVQDMDHENMFWYRQDPGLGLRLIYFSYDVKMKEKGDIPEGYSVSREKKERFSLILESASTNQTSMYLCASSFMGGLHFGNGTRLTVT.

This chain connects TRBV5-6 to TRBJ2-3; tentatively, D is TRBD1 (6 bases). V gave up 0 bases and J gave up 4 bases, with 15 bases separating them. The germline CDR1 and CDR2 sequences are SGHDT and YYEEEE. The CDR3 sequence is 16 residues long. In DNA, the CDR3 is TGTGCCAGCAGCTTGGGCTACAGGGATGGGCCAGATACGCAGTATTTT. Encoded protein: CASSLGYRDGPDTQYF.

The chain recombines TRBV4-3 with TRBJ2-5, with D tentatively TRBD1 or TRBD2 (6 bases each). CDR1 is LGHNA, CDR2 YSLEER, per germline. This CDR3 has 16 residues. V was cut by 0 bases and J by 2 bases, with 13 bases left in between. The CDR3 nucleotides are TGCGCCAGCAGCCAAGATTCTGGGGGGCTTCAAGAGACCCAGTACTTC. This encodes CASSQDSGGLQETQYF.

This chain uses TRBV6-7 with TRBJ2-7; TRBD2 agrees at 8 bases. TRBV6-7 is designated an ORF whose function remains uncertain. V shed 0 bases, J shed 5 bases, and the junction held 12 bases outside the gene matches. This CDR3 region has 17 residues. The CDR3 sequence: CASSYSRGGAGANEQYF. DNA of the CDR3: TGTGCCAGCAGTTACTCTCGAGGGGGAGCGGGGGCCAACGAGCAGTACTTC.

The rearrangement uses TRBV28 and TRBJ1-1, with unresolved D. The CDR3 totals 13 residues. In germline, CDR1 is MDHEN, CDR2 SYDVKM. V dropped 3 bases and J dropped 0 bases, with 5 bases sitting between them. The CDR3 loop reads CASSFMMNTEAFF. The DNA of the CDR3 is TGTGCCAGCAGTTTTATGATGAACACTGAAGCTTTCTTT. Variable domain in full (rest from reference TRBV28 and TRBJ1-1): DVKVTQSSRYLVKRTGEKVFLECVQDMDHENMFWYRQDPGLGLRLIYFSYDVKMKEKGDIPEGYSVSREKKERFSLILESASTNQTSMYLCASSFMMNTEAFFGQGTRLTVV.